This T cell receptor beta chain was captured by sequencing in a study of OX40 agonist ivuxolimab in advanced cancers. Study-wide background: Three dose-escalation patients had partial responses: one with hepatocellular carcinoma and two with cutaneous melanoma.

V was shortened by 0 bases and J by 7 bases, with 7 bases between the two germline ends. Germline V gene data show CDR1 as SGHRS and CDR2 as YFSETQ. This CDR3 is 13 amino acids long. The protocol was immunoSEQ multiplex PCR, while the TCRdb copy is restricted to in-frame clones and leaves out a portion. Of 6,000 to 7,000 clones detected, about four fifths appear once; the ten largest clones hold about a fifth. In this sample, this clone turned up once. Sequenced here: CD4+ or CD8+ T cells sorted from blood, sampled in a trial of the OX40 agonist ivuxolimab. The chain has TRBV5-1 and TRBJ2-2; D gene uncertain. The TCR was taken from an adult with an advanced solid tumor such as melanoma, head and neck, liver or kidney cancer. CDR3 sequence (DNA): TGCGCCAGCAGCTTGGCCGAAAACGGGGAGCTGTTTTTT. Translating it yields CASSLAENGELFF.